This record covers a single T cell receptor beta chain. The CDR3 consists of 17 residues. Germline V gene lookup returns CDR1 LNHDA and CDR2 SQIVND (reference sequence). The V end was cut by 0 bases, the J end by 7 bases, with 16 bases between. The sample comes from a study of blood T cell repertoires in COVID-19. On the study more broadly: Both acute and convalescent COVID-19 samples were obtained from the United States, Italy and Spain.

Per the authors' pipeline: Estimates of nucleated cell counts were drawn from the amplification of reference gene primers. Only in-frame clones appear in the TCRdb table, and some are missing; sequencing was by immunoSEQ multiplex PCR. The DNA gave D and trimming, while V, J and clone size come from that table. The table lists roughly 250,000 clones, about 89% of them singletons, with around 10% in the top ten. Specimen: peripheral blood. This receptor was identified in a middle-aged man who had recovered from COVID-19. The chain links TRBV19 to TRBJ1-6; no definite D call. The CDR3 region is CASSIDGGNNDNSPLHF. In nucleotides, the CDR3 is TGTGCCAGTAGTATAGACGGAGGAAACAACGACAATTCACCCCTCCACTTT.